This T cell receptor (beta chain) appears in the sequencing data of a study of a mutant IDH1 vaccine in newly diagnosed glioma. In the study overall: Patients had eight vaccinations, in weeks 1, 3, 5, 7, 11, 15, 19 and 23. Patients got radiotherapy, temozolomide, or both beforehand, and most got both. Males made up roughly 60% and females roughly 40% of treated patients, whose mean age was roughly 40 years.

J gave up 3 bases and V 9 bases, and 7 bases lay outside the gene matches. This CDR3 spans 14 amino acids. Germline assignment: CDR1 SGHNT and CDR2 YYREEE (reference sequence). Specified time point: week 11, during vaccination. Each vaccine dose was 300 ug of mutant IDH1 20-mer peptide, with topical imiquimod. Libraries were prepared by immunoSEQ multiplex PCR; TCRdb keeps only in-frame clonotypes and omits some of them. The table records about 36,000 clones, about 80% of them present only once. On this clone itself: Its antigen remains unidentified.

The receptor was isolated from a young woman with glioma. Some clones in this sample may be carry-over from other donors' samples. Sequences were derived from peripheral blood mononuclear cells (PBMCs), sampled from a glioma patient whose treatment included an IDH1 peptide vaccine. The rearrangement joins TRBV5-4 to TRBJ1-5, with TRBD1 matching 9 bases. In nucleotides, the CDR3 is TGTGCCACCCGAGACAGGGGGTACAATCAGCCCCAGCATTTT. It is translated as CATRDRGYNQPQHF.